A selection of T cell receptor beta chains follows, all from one sample in a study of T cells in tuberculosis. Generated by immunoSEQ multiplex PCR, the TCRdb table keeps only in-frame clones and is missing some. The table records about 34,000 clones, roughly 93% of them present only once. The sequences come from PBMCs, collected at tuberculosis diagnosis. Receptor source: an adult with tuberculosis. Both conserved end residues are part of each CDR3. D genes are given only for firm matches. Not every row has a clone size; where given, it reads once, few, many or a size class.

TRBJ1-4 TRBD1 TRBV4-2 NA TGTGCCAGCAGCCAAGCGGGGACAGGGAAGGAAAAACTGTTTTTT CASSQAGTGKEKLFF
TRBJ2-7 NA TRBV5-4 NA TGTGCCAGCAGCCGCGGAAACGAGCAGTACTTC CASSRGNEQYF
TRBJ2-1 TRBD2 TRBV28 NA TGTGCCAGCAGCCTCGAAGGGAGGGCCTTCAATGAGCAGTTCTTC CASSLEGRAFNEQFF
TRBJ1-5 NA TRBV6-1 NA TGTGCCAGCAGTGAAATGGGGGGGATAAGCAATCAGCCCCAGCATTTT CASSEMGGISNQPQHF
TRBJ2-5 NA TRBV6-1 NA TGTGCCAGCAGTAACCGGGAGACCCAGTACTTC CASSNRETQYF
TRBJ1-2 TRBD1 TRBV15 NA TGTGCCACCAGCAGAGACAGGGGGTATGGCTACACCTTC CATSRDRGYGYTF
TRBJ1-1 TRBD1 TRBV5-1 NA TGCGCCAGCAGCTGGGGGAAAGGGGACAGGGGCCTGAACACTGAAGCTTTCTTT CASSWGKGDRGLNTEAFF
TRBJ1-1 TRBD1 TRBV11-2 NA TGTGCCAGCAGCCCGGGACAGGGGGCTACTGAAGCTTTCTTT CASSPGQGATEAFF
TRBJ1-3 NA TRBV7-2 NA TGTGCCAGCAGCTTTCTGCTGGGAGCGGGAAACACCATATATTTT CASSFLLGAGNTIYF
TRBJ1-1 TRBD1 TRBV6-5 NA TGTGCCAGCAGCCCCCCCCCGGGACAGGGAAGGGTCTTCTTT CASSPPPGQGRVFF
TRBJ2-1 NA TRBV27 NA TGTGCCAGCAGTCCGCTCCGGGGAGACAATGAGCAGTTCTTC CASSPLRGDNEQFF
TRBJ2-1 NA TRBV30 NA TGTGCCTGGAGTGGTCTGTCGGGATGGTTCTTC CAWSGLSGWFF
TRBJ1-1 NA TRBV30 NA TGTGCCTGGAGTGTAACGGGATCCACTGAAGCTTTCTTT CAWSVTGSTEAFF
TRBJ1-4 NA TRBV28 NA TGTGCCAGCACCCCCGGGGTATGGGATGAAAAACTGTTTTTT CASTPGVWDEKLFF
TRBJ1-1 NA TRBV27 NA TGTGCCAGCAGTTTATGGGTGGGGGGGGAAGCTTTCTTT CASSLWVGGEAFF
TRBJ2-5 TRBD2 TRBV4-2 NA TGTGCCAGCAGCCAAGGTTGGGCGGGGGAGGAAGAGACCCAGTACTTC CASSQGWAGEEETQYF
TRBJ2-7 NA TRBV5-1 few TGCGCCAGCAGCTTGGATAACTCCTACGAGCAGTACTTC CASSLDNSYEQYF
TRBJ2-1 TRBD2 TRBV28 NA TGTGCCGCGGCCGGGACTAGCTCGAATGAGCAGTTCTTC CAAAGTSSNEQFF
TRBJ1-2 TRBD1 TRBV19 NA TGTGCCAGTGGACAGGGTCGCTATGGCTACACCTTC CASGQGRYGYTF
TRBJ1-2 NA TRBV2 NA TGTGCCAGCAGCGCAGATACTAACTATGGCTACACCTTC CASSADTNYGYTF
TRBJ2-1 TRBD2 TRBV7-2 NA TGTGCCAGCAGCGGGACTAGCGGGTTGTACAATGAGCAGTTCTTC CASSGTSGLYNEQFF
TRBJ2-1 NA TRBV5-4 NA TGTGCCAGCAGCGGTGACAGTAATGAGCAGTTCTTC CASSGDSNEQFF
TRBJ2-1 TRBD2 TRBV27 once TGTGCCAGCAGTAGGGGACTAGCGGGATTTAATGAGCAGTTCTTC CASSRGLAGFNEQFF
TRBJ2-7 NA TRBV7-6 once TGTGCCAGCAGCTCCTCCGGGGAGGAGCAGTACTTC CASSSSGEEQYF
TRBJ2-3 TRBD2 TRBV2 NA TGTGCCAGCAGTGGACTAGCGGGGGAAAACACAGATACGCAGTATTTT CASSGLAGENTDTQYF
TRBJ1-1 NA TRBV6-1 once TGTGCCACGTTTATGGGAGCCACTGAAGCTTTCTTT CATFMGATEAFF
TRBJ2-1 NA TRBV30 NA TGTGCCTGGGCCGAGGACTCGTCTACTGGCAATGAGCAGTTCTTC CAWAEDSSTGNEQFF
TRBJ1-4 NA TRBV19 NA TGTGCCAGTAGTACCGGGACACTGGGAGAAAAACTGTTTTTT CASSTGTLGEKLFF
TRBJ1-5 NA TRBV2 NA TGTGCCAGCAGTGAAAACGGGGGGCTGAACAATCAGCCCCAGCATTTT CASSENGGLNNQPQHF
TRBJ2-3 NA TRBV27 NA TGTGCCAGCAGTCTCCTCGGGGCAGATACGCAGTATTTT CASSLLGADTQYF
TRBJ2-3 NA TRBV15 NA TGTGCCACCAGCAGGTCGACAGGGAGGGATACGCAGTATTTT CATSRSTGRDTQYF
TRBJ2-4 NA TRBV11-2 NA TGTGCCAGCAGCGAATATGGGCTAGCCAAAAACATTCAGTACTTC CASSEYGLAKNIQYF
TRBJ2-5 TRBD2 TRBV6-4 once TGTGCCAGCACTACCGGACTAGCGGAAAGCCAAGAGACCCAGTACTTC CASTTGLAESQETQYF
TRBJ2-5 TRBD2 TRBV30 NA TGTGCCTGGAGTGTAAGACTAGCGGGGGCAGAGACCCAGTACTTC CAWSVRLAGAETQYF
TRBJ2-7 NA TRBV5-1 NA TGCGCCAGCAGCCCTGGGCCAACAGGGACGAGCTCCTACGAGCAGTACTTC CASSPGPTGTSSYEQYF
TRBJ1-1 TRBD1 TRBV7-6 NA TGTGCCAGCAGCACAAAGACAGGGGGTGTCACTGAAGCTTTCTTT CASSTKTGGVTEAFF
TRBJ2-7 NA TRBV13 NA TGTGCCAGCAGCTCCTTAAACTCCTACGAGCAGTACTTC CASSSLNSYEQYF
TRBJ2-7 TRBD1 TRBV28 NA TGTGCCAGCAGAGACGCGGGACAGGGCTACGAGCAGTACTTC CASRDAGQGYEQYF
TRBJ2-6 TRBD1 TRBV11-2 NA TGTGCCAGCAGCTTAGTCTCATCACAGGGGCCTGGGGCCAACGTCCTGACTTTC CASSLVSSQGPGANVLTF
TRBJ1-3 TRBD1 TRBV5-4 NA TGTGCCAGCAGCTCCCCGGGACAGGGGGTTGGAAACACCATATATTTT CASSSPGQGVGNTIYF
TRBJ2-7 NA TRBV27 NA TGTGCCAGCAGCACGGCGACAGTCCCCTACGAGCAGTACTTC CASSTATVPYEQYF
TRBJ1-2 NA TRBV7-2 NA TGTGCCAGCAGATTTGGGGGGGACTATGGCTACACCTTC CASRFGGDYGYTF
TRBJ2-7 TRBD2 TRBV6-1 NA TGTGCCAGCACCCCACTAGCGGGAGGGTCCTACGAGCAGTACTTC CASTPLAGGSYEQYF